Sequencing of this T cell receptor beta chain was carried out in a study of blood T cell repertoires in COVID-19. Only in-frame clones appear in the TCRdb table, and some are missing; sequencing was by immunoSEQ multiplex PCR. The sample includes 150,000 to 200,000 clones, more than 80% seen only once; the top ten take around 10%. V lost 8 bases and J lost 6; bases outside the gene matches: 10. This CDR3 is built from 14 residues. Germline values: CDR1 MNHEY, CDR2 SVGAGI. The origin of this receptor is a woman aged 40 to 50 with COVID-19, enrolled during active disease. This sequence joins TRBV6-5 and TRBJ2-7, with TRBD1 identical over 10 bases. The material sequenced was peripheral blood. The CDR3 sequence is CASSNGDRGGEQYF. The CDR3 DNA follows: TGTGCCAGCTCAAACGGGGACAGGGGAGGCGAGCAGTACTTC.